This passage covers 30 T cell receptor beta chains from one sample sequenced in a study of blood T cell repertoires in COVID-19. This table comes from immunoSEQ multiplex PCR, and its TCRdb copy is limited to in-frame clones, with some not included. The table lists 150,000 to 200,000 clones, roughly 89% of them singletons. The sequenced material came from PBMCs or T cells enriched from blood (not recorded which). These receptors came from a woman aged 25 to 45 who had been exposed to COVID-19.

This chain uses TRBV12-3 or TRBV12-4 with TRBJ2-7; 8 bases line up with TRBD2. The junction had 6 bases not matched to a gene; V was cut back by 6 bases and J by 5 bases. The CDR3 sequence is 13 residues long. CDR3 coding DNA: TGTGCCAGCAGGGAGCGGGGGCTCAACGAGCAGTACTTC. Amino acid sequence: CASRERGLNEQYF.

The chain couples TRBV6-4 to TRBJ2-3, with TRBD2 identical over 7 bases. This CDR3 has 14 residues. The junction had 7 bases not matched to a gene; V was cut back by 6 bases and J by 4 bases. Germline V lookup: CDR1 MRHNA, CDR2 SNTAGT. The CDR3 reads CASSAGLPSDTQYF. The CDR3 nucleotides are TGTGCCAGCAGCGCGGGACTACCATCAGATACGCAGTATTTT.

This clone was seen a few times. This chain joins TRBV13 and TRBJ2-7; no clear D gene. This CDR3 spans 15 amino acids. CDR1 and CDR2 from the germline V gene are PRHDT and FYEKMQ (reference sequence). V lost 3 bases and J 3 bases, leaving 15 bases between the germline ends. CDR3 region: CASSFPTKPHYEQYF. For the CDR3, the DNA is TGTGCCAGCAGCTTTCCTACCAAACCTCACTACGAGCAGTACTTC.

This chain connects TRBV7-9 to TRBJ1-1; 9 nucleotides agree with TRBD1. Germline trimming cut 5 bases from V and 0 bases from J; bases unmatched to any gene: 7. Germline values: CDR1 SEHNR, CDR2 FQNEAQ (reference sequence). This CDR3 is 16 amino acids long. Written as DNA, the CDR3 is TGTGCCAGCAGCCGGGACAGGGAGAGAATGAACACTGAAGCTTTCTTT. This sequence encodes CASSRDRERMNTEAFF.

The chain joins TRBV3-1 (or the pseudogene TRBV3-2) to TRBJ1-6; D is possibly TRBD1 (5 bases). The V gene's germline CDR1 is LGHDT and CDR2 YNNKEL (reference sequence). V was shortened by 8 bases and J by 10 bases, with 15 bases between the two germline ends. This CDR3 comprises 13 residues. CDR3 residues: CASLPPSGSPLHF. The DNA of the CDR3 is TGTGCCAGCCTTCCTCCCTCAGGGTCACCCCTCCACTTT.

V is TRBV2 and J is TRBJ1-6; D might be TRBD1 (6 bases). Trimming shortened V by 1 base and J by 7 bases, and 20 bases separated the two germline ends. CDR3 length equals 18 residues. CDR1 and CDR2 from the germline V gene are SNHLY and FYNNEI. CDR3 residues: CASSEDTVGRGDNSPLHF. The CDR3 nucleotides read TGTGCCAGCAGTGAAGACACGGTCGGGAGGGGGGACAATTCACCCCTCCACTTT.

This clone occurred a few times. The rearrangement uses TRBV12-3 or TRBV12-4 and TRBJ1-2; D not certain. Trimming cost V 3 bases and J 13 bases, with 9 bases left between them. The length of the CDR3 is 10 residues. The CDR3 bases are TGTGCCAGCAGTTTGCGATTTAGCACCTTC. Encoded protein: CASSLRFSTF.

This chain joins TRBV5-4 and TRBJ1-1, with D perhaps matching TRBD1 (6 bases). V was pared by 0 bases and J by 2 bases, with 14 bases between. Germline assignment: CDR1 SGHNT and CDR2 YYREEE (reference sequence). This CDR3 comprises 16 residues. CDR3 amino acids: CASSLEMRGPNTEAFF. CDR3 DNA sequence: TGTGCCAGCAGCTTGGAGATGCGGGGGCCAAACACTGAAGCTTTCTTT.

The chain joins TRBV5-1 to TRBJ2-3; TRBD2 matches at 7 bases. Trimming cost V 1 base and J 5 bases; bases outside gene matches: 7. The CDR3 spans 15 residues. Germline-derived CDR1 and CDR2 are SGHRS and YFSETQ. The CDR3 region is CASSLYGTTKDTQYF. Here the CDR3 DNA reads TGCGCCAGCAGCTTGTATGGGACTACAAAAGATACGCAGTATTTT. Using reference TRBV5-1 and TRBJ2-3 for the parts outside the CDR3, the full variable domain is KAGVTQTPRYLIKTRGQQVTLSCSPISGHRSVSWYQQTPGQGLQFLFEYFSETQRNKGNFPGRFSGRQFSNSRSEMNVSTLELGDSALYLCASSLYGTTKDTQYFGPGTRLTVL.

This rearrangement joins TRBV5-4 to TRBJ2-7; possibly TRBD2 for D (6 bases). Germline CDR1 is SGHNT and CDR2 is YYREEE (reference sequence). V gave up 4 bases and J gave up 2 bases, with 16 bases separating them. The CDR3 has 15 amino acids. The CDR3 region is CASSEKRAPTYEQYF. In DNA, the CDR3 is TGTGCCAGCAGCGAAAAGCGGGCCCCGACCTACGAGCAGTACTTC.

The V call is TRBV27, the J call TRBJ1-5, with a tentative D call TRBD1 (5 bases). The germline V gene encodes CDR1 MNHEY and CDR2 SMNVEV (reference sequence). The CDR3 sequence is 15 residues long. Trimming stripped 5 bases from V and 0 bases from J, with 11 bases between. DNA of the CDR3: TGTGCCAGCAGTACCCAGGGTTATAGCAATCAGCCCCAGCATTTT. This translates into CASSTQGYSNQPQHF.

The chain combines TRBV18 with TRBJ1-3; 7 bases fit TRBD1. Unmatched junction bases numbered 1, after V lost 2 bases and J lost 3 bases. Germline V gene lookup returns CDR1 KGHSH and CDR2 LQKENI. The CDR3 has 14 residues. CDR3 residues: CASSPRDSGNTIYF. The CDR3 DNA is TGTGCCAGCTCACCAAGGGACAGTGGAAACACCATATATTTT.

The chain links TRBV12-3 or TRBV12-4 to TRBJ1-1, with 11 bases identical to TRBD1. Trimming took 3 bases from V and 11 from J; bases not matched to a gene: 2. CDR3 size: 12 residues. CDR3 loop: CASSFGQGAAFF. The CDR3 DNA is TGTGCCAGCAGTTTTGGACAGGGGGCTGCTTTCTTT.

The chain uses TRBV6-6 and TRBJ1-6, with 7 bases lining up with TRBD1. V was clipped by 6 bases and J by 10 bases; unmatched bases: 9. There are 14 residues in the CDR3. Per the germline V gene, CDR1 is MNHNY and CDR2 is SVGAGI (reference sequence). The CDR3 spells CASSPGTEVSPLHF. As DNA, the CDR3 is TGTGCCAGCAGCCCCGGGACAGAGGTGTCACCCCTCCACTTT.

The chain uses TRBV7-2 and TRBJ2-3; TRBD2 agrees at 13 bases. CDR1 is SGHTA and CDR2 is FQGNSA in the germline V gene. V was pared by 5 bases and J by 0 bases, with 5 bases of the junction left unmatched. The CDR3 extends over 17 amino acids. The CDR3 spells CASSRTSGGTSTDTQYF. CDR3 nucleotides: TGTGCCAGCAGCCGGACTAGCGGGGGAACGAGCACAGATACGCAGTATTTT.

The V and J genes are TRBV4-3 and TRBJ1-5; 10 bases line up with TRBD1. CDR3 length: 18 residues. Losses at the gene ends were 0 bases for V and 4 bases for J; bases not matched to a gene: 9. Germline lookup yields CDR1 LGHNA and CDR2 YSLEER. The CDR3 DNA sequence: TGCGCCAGCAGCCAAGATCTAAGCGGGACAGGGGCAAATCAGCCCCAGCATTTT. This encodes CASSQDLSGTGANQPQHF.

The genes are TRBV14 and TRBJ1-2; D possibly corresponds to TRBD1 (6 bases). Deletions cut 3 bases from V and 3 bases from J, with 17 bases between. Per germline, CDR1 SGHDN and CDR2 FVKESK. This CDR3 contains 16 residues. DNA of the CDR3: TGTGCCAGCAGCCAGGCCCGGGACATTAACTACTATGGCTACACCTTC. It specifies CASSQARDINYYGYTF.

This clone has more than one count but fewer than ten. The J gene is TRBJ2-3, the V gene TRBV18; TRBD2 agrees at 11 bases. CDR1 is KGHSH, CDR2 LQKENI, per germline. V lost 6 bases to trimming and J lost 6 bases; unmatched junction nucleotides: 8. This CDR3 region has 15 residues. The CDR3 coding sequence is TGTGCCAGCTCTCGAACTAGCGGGGGCCAGGATACGCAGTATTTT. Its translation is CASSRTSGGQDTQYF.

V and J are TRBV11-2 and TRBJ1-1; weak D call: TRBD1 (6 bases). The germline V gene encodes CDR1 SGHAT and CDR2 FQNNGV. V was cut by 4 bases and J by 1 base, with 16 bases left in between. CDR3 length: 16 amino acids. DNA for the CDR3: TGTGCCAGCAGCTCAGAAGTTCCGGACAGGAACACTGAAGCTTTCTTT. Protein product: CASSSEVPDRNTEAFF.

This clone was seen a single time. This rearrangement joins TRBV5-1 to TRBJ2-2; 15 nucleotides match TRBD2. Trimming took 3 bases from V and 2 from J; bases not matched to a gene: 5. This CDR3 has 18 amino acids. In germline, CDR1 is SGHRS, CDR2 YFSETQ. This CDR3 reads CASSYGLAGGRNTGELFF. CDR3 DNA: TGCGCCAGCAGCTACGGACTAGCGGGGGGGCGAAACACCGGGGAGCTGTTTTTT. Looking up the rest from reference TRBV5-1 and TRBJ2-2 gives the full variable domain: KAGVTQTPRYLIKTRGQQVTLSCSPISGHRSVSWYQQTPGQGLQFLFEYFSETQRNKGNFPGRFSGRQFSNSRSEMNVSTLELGDSALYLCASSYGLAGGRNTGELFFGEGSRLTVL.

The genes are TRBV12-2 and TRBJ1-6; the table's D call, TRBD1, was not checked against the DNA. TRBV12-2 is reported as a pseudogene. The length of the CDR3 is 16 residues. The CDR3 sequence is CASRLAPLDRVSPLHF. The CDR3 DNA is TGTGCAAGTCGCTTAGCACCGCTGGACAGGGTTTCACCCCTCCACTTT.

This chain connects TRBV6-1 to TRBJ2-5; 7 nucleotides line up with TRBD1. CDR3 length: 17 amino acids. Germline CDR1 is MNHNS and CDR2 is SASEGT. V lost 4 bases and J lost 5; bases outside the gene matches: 16. In DNA, the CDR3 is TGTGCCAGCAGTGTACGACAGGGAACTAGTGGCGGGGAGACCCAGTACTTC. Translated, it gives CASSVRQGTSGGETQYF.

The count of this clone is one. The V call is TRBV9, the J call TRBJ2-1, with 11 bases that match TRBD1. V lost 4 bases and J lost 8; bases outside the gene matches: 8. CDR1 and CDR2 from the germline V gene are SGDLS and YYNGEE. The CDR3 has 15 amino acids. The CDR3 DNA reads TGTGCCAGCAGCCCTTGGGGACAGGGGGGCTATGAGCAGTTCTTC. It is translated as CASSPWGQGGYEQFF.

This rearrangement joins TRBV5-1 to TRBJ1-1, with D possibly being TRBD1 (6 bases). The CDR3 is made up of 15 amino acids. CDR1 and CDR2 (germline): SGHRS, YFSETQ. V gave up 2 bases and J gave up 0 bases, with 11 bases separating them. The CDR3 sequence is CASSFDRLMNTEAFF. CDR3 DNA sequence: TGCGCCAGCAGCTTCGACAGGCTCATGAACACTGAAGCTTTCTTT.

The CDR3 sequence is CASSFRGANSYEQYF. The DNA of the CDR3 is TGTGCCAGCAGCTTTCGCGGGGCCAACTCCTACGAGCAGTACTTC. This sequence joins TRBV7-9 and TRBJ2-7; D may be TRBD2 (6 bases). The germline gives CDR1 SEHNR, CDR2 FQNEAQ (reference sequence). The CDR3 runs to 15 residues. V lost 3 bases and J lost 0, with 12 bases in between.

This chain connects TRBV6-1 to TRBJ1-5; D gene uncertain. This CDR3 contains 13 residues. Germline assignment: CDR1 MNHNS and CDR2 SASEGT. Trimming took off 4 bases at V and 5 bases at J, with 9 bases between the two ends. CDR3 amino acids: CASSVAKHQPQHF. The CDR3 bases are TGTGCCAGCAGTGTAGCTAAGCATCAGCCCCAGCATTTT.

The V and J genes are TRBV3-1 (or the pseudogene TRBV3-2) and TRBJ2-5; 11 nucleotides match TRBD2. The CDR3 sequence is 18 residues long. The V and J ends lost 0 bases and 2 bases, in that order; junction bases with no gene match: 8. From germline, CDR1 is LGHDT and CDR2 YNNKEL (reference sequence). In nucleotides, the CDR3 is TGTGCCAGCAGCCAAGATGATCGACTAGCGGGACTTCAAGAGACCCAGTACTTC. Encoded protein: CASSQDDRLAGLQETQYF.

The chain uses TRBV7-2 and TRBJ1-2; TRBD1 is a possible D gene (5 bases). V was trimmed by 5 bases and J by 3 bases, leaving 16 bases between them. This CDR3 is built from 15 residues. Germline V gene lookup returns CDR1 SGHTA and CDR2 FQGNSA. In DNA, the CDR3 is TGTGCCAGCAGCCCGAGGGTGGGGGGGGACTATGGCTACACCTTC. This translates into CASSPRVGGDYGYTF.

The chain recombines TRBV10-1 with TRBJ2-1; possibly TRBD1 for D (6 bases). Per the germline V gene, CDR1 is WNHNN and CDR2 is SYGVQD (reference sequence). V gave up 2 bases and J gave up 2 bases, with 13 bases separating them. The CDR3 contains 16 residues. The CDR3 loop reads CASSEGGTPPYNEQFF. DNA of the CDR3: TGCGCCAGCAGTGAGGGTGGGACACCTCCCTACAATGAGCAGTTCTTC.

The chain has TRBV7-2 and TRBJ2-3; 9 nucleotides agree with TRBD2. CDR1 and CDR2 from the germline V gene are SGHTA and FQGNSA. The CDR3 runs to 15 residues. J gave up 2 bases and V 4 bases, and 4 bases lay outside the gene matches. The CDR3: CASSSRGGPTDTQYF. The CDR3 DNA reads TGTGCCAGCAGCTCGCGGGGGGGCCCCACAGATACGCAGTATTTT.